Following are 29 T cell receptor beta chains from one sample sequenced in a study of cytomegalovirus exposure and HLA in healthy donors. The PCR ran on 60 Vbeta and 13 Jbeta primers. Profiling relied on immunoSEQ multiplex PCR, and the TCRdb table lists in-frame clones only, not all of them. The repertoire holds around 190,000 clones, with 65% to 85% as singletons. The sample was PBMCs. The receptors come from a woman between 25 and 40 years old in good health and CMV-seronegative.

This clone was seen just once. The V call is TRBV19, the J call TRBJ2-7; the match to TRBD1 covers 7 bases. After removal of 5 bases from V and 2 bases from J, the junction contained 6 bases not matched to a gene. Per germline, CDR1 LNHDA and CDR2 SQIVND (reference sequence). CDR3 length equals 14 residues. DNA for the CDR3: TGTGCCAGTAGTCCAGGGACAGCTACCTACGAGCAGTACTTC. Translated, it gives CASSPGTATYEQYF.

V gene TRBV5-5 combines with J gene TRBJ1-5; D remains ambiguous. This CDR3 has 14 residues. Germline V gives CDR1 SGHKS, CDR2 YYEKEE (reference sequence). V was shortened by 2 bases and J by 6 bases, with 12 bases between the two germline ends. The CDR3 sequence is CASSLLPQIQPQHF. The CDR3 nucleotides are TGTGCCAGCAGCTTACTTCCCCAAATTCAGCCCCAGCATTTT.

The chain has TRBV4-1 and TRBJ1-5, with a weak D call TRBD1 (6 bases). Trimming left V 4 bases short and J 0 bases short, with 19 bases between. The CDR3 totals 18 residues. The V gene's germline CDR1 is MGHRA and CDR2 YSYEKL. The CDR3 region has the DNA TGCGCCAGCAGCCTTAGACCCGGACAGAGTCTTAGCAATCAGCCCCAGCATTTT. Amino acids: CASSLRPGQSLSNQPQHF.

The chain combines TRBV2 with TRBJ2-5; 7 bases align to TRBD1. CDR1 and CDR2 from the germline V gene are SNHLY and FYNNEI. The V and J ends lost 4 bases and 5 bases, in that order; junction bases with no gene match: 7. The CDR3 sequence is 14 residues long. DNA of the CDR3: TGTGCCAGCAGTGTACAGGGGTCGGAGGAGACCCAGTACTTC. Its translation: CASSVQGSEETQYF.

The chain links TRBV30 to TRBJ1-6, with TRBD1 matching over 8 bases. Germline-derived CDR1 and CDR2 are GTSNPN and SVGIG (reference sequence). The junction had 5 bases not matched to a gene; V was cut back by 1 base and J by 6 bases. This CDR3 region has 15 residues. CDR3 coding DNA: TGTGCCTGGAGTGGACCAGGGGGCGGTAATTCACCCCTCCACTTT. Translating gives CAWSGPGGGNSPLHF.

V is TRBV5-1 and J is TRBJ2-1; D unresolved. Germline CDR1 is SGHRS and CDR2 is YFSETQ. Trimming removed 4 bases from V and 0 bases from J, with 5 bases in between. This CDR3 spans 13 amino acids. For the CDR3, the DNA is TGCGCCAGCAGCACCAGCTCCTACAATGAGCAGTTCTTC. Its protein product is CASSTSSYNEQFF.

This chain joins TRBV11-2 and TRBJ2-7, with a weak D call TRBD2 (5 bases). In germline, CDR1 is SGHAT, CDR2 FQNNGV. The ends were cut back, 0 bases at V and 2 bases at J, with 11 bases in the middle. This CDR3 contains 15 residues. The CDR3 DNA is TGTGCCAGCAGCTTAGAGGCAGGAGGACCCTACGAGCAGTACTTC. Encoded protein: CASSLEAGGPYEQYF.

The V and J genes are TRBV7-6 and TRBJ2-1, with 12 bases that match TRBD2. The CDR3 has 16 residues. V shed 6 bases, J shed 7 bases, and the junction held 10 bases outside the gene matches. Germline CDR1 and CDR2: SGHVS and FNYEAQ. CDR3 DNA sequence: TGTGCCAGCAGTTCTACTCTAGCGGGGGGGAAGAATGAGCAGTTCTTC. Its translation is CASSSTLAGGKNEQFF.

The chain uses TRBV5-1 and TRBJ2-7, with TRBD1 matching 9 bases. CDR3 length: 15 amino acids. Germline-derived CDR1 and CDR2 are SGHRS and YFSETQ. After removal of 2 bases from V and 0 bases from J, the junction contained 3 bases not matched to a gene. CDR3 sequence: CASSLQTGGSYEQYF. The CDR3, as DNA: TGCGCCAGCAGCTTACAGACAGGGGGCTCCTACGAGCAGTACTTC.

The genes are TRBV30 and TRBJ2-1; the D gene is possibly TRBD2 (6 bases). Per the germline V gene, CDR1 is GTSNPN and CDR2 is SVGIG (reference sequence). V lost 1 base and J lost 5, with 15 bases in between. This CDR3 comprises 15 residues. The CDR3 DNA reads TGTGCCTGGAGTGCCCCTCAGCGGGCCCACAATGAGCAGTTCTTC. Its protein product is CAWSAPQRAHNEQFF.

The CDR3 DNA follows: TGTGCCAGCAGGAAGGGGGCGGGCTATGGCTACACCTTC. Its protein product is CASRKGAGYGYTF. The V call is TRBV6-5, the J call TRBJ1-2; 7 bases line up with TRBD1. V was clipped by 6 bases and J by 4 bases; unmatched bases: 5. Germline CDR1 MNHEY, CDR2 SVGAGI. This CDR3 is 13 amino acids long.

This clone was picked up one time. The CDR3 here is CASSLGWGTSGGETQYF. DNA for the CDR3: TGCGCCAGCAGCTTGGGTTGGGGGACTAGCGGAGGAGAGACCCAGTACTTC. This chain uses TRBV5-1 with TRBJ2-5; TRBD2 agrees at 11 bases. The V gene's germline CDR1 is SGHRS and CDR2 YFSETQ. J gave up 4 bases and V 0 bases, and 8 bases lay outside the gene matches. The CDR3 loop spans 17 amino acids.

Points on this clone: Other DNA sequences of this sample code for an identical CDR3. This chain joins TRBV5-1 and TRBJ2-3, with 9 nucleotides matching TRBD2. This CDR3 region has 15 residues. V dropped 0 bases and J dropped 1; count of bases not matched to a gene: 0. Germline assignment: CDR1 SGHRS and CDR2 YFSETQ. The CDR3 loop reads CASSLERGGTDTQYF. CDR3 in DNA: TGCGCCAGCAGCTTGGAGCGGGGGGGCACAGATACGCAGTATTTT. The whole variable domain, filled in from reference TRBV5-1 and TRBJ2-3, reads KAGVTQTPRYLIKTRGQQVTLSCSPISGHRSVSWYQQTPGQGLQFLFEYFSETQRNKGNFPGRFSGRQFSNSRSEMNVSTLELGDSALYLCASSLERGGTDTQYFGPGTRLTVL.

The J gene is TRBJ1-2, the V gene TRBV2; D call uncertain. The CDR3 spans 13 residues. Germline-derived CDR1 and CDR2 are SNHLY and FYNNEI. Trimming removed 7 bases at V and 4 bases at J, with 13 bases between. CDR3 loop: CASTPGVTYGYTF. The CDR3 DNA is TGTGCCAGCACCCCCGGTGTCACCTATGGCTACACCTTC.

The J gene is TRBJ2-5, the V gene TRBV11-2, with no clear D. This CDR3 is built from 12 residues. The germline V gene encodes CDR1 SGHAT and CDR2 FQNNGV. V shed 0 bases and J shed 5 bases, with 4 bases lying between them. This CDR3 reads CASSLDLETQYF. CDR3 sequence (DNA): TGTGCCAGCAGCTTAGATCTGGAGACCCAGTACTTC.

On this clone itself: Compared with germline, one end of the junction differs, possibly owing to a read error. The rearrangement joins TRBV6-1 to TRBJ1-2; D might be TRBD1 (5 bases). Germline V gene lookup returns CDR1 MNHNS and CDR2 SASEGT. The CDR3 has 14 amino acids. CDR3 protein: CASSGGLSGYGYPF. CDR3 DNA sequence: TGTGCCAGCAGTGGGGGACTTTCGGGCTATGGCTACCCCTTC.

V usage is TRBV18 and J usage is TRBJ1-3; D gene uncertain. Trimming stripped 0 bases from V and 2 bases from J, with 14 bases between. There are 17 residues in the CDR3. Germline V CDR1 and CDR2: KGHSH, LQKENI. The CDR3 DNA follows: TGTGCCAGCTCACCACCCAACTCCGTTACAGCTGGAAACACCATATATTTT. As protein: CASSPPNSVTAGNTIYF.

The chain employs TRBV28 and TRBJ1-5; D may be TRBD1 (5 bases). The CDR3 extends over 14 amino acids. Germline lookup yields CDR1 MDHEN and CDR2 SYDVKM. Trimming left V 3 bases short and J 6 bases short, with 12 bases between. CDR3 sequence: CASSFTGAAQPQHF. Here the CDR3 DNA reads TGTGCCAGCAGTTTTACTGGGGCAGCTCAGCCCCAGCATTTT.

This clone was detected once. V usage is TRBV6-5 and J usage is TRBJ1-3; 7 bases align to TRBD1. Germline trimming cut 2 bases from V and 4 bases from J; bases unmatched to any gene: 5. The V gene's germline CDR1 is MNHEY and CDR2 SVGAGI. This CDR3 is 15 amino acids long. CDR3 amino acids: CASSYEGARGNTIYF. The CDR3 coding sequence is TGTGCCAGCAGTTACGAGGGGGCGAGAGGAAACACCATATATTTT.

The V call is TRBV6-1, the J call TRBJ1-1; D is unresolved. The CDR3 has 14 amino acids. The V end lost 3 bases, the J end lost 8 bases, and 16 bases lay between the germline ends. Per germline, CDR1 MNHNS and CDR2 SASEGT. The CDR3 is CASSENYPGLEAFF. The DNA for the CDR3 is TGTGCCAGCAGTGAGAACTATCCGGGTTTAGAAGCTTTCTTT.

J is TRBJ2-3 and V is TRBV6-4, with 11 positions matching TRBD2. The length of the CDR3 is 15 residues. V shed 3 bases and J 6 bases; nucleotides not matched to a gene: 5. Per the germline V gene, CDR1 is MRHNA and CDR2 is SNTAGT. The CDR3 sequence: CASSELAGAGDTQYF. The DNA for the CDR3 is TGTGCCAGCAGTGAACTAGCGGGAGCGGGGGATACGCAGTATTTT.

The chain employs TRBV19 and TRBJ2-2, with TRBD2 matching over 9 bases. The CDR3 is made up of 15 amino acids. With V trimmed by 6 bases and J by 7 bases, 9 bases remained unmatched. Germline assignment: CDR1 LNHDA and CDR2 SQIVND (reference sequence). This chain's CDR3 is CASRAGGPVSGELFF. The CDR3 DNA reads TGTGCCAGTAGGGCGGGAGGGCCGGTAAGCGGGGAGCTGTTTTTT.

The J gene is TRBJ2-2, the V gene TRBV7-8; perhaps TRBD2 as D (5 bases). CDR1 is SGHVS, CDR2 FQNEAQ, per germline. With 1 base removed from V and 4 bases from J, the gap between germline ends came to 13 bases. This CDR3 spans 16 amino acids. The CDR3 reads CASSLGRGPVTGELFF. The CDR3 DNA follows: TGTGCCAGCAGCTTAGGGAGAGGGCCGGTCACCGGGGAGCTGTTTTTT.

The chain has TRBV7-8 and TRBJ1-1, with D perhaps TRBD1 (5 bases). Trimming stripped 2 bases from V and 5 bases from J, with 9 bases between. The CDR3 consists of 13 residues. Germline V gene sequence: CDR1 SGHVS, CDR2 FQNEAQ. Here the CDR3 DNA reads TGTGCCAGCAGCTTAACGGGGGGGACTGAAGCTTTCTTT. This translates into CASSLTGGTEAFF.

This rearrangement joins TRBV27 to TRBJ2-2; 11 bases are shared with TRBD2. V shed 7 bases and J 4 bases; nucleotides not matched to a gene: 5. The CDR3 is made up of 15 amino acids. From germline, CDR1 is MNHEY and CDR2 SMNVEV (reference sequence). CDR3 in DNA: TGTGCCAGCATGGGACTAGCGGACTTCACCGGGGAGCTGTTTTTT. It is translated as CASMGLADFTGELFF.

The CDR3 DNA sequence: TGCGCCAGCAGCCGAGGCGTCAGGGTCTCCTCCGGAAACACCATATATTTT. Encoded protein: CASSRGVRVSSGNTIYF. This chain connects TRBV4-1 to TRBJ1-3; possibly TRBD1 for D (5 bases). Germline lookup yields CDR1 MGHRA and CDR2 YSYEKL. Trimming left V 4 bases short and J 4 bases short, with 20 bases between. The CDR3 is 17 residues long.

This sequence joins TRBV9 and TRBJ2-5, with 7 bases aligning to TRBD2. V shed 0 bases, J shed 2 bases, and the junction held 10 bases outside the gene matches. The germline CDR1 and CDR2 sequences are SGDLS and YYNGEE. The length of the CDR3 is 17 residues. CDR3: CASSVAPGRGEQETQYF. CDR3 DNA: TGTGCCAGCAGCGTAGCCCCCGGTCGGGGGGAACAAGAGACCCAGTACTTC.

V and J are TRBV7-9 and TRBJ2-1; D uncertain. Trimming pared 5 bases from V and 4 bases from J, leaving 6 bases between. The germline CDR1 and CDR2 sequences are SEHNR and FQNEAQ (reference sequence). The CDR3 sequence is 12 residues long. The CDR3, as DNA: TGTGCCAGCAGCGCCCTATACAATGAGCAGTTCTTC. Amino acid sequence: CASSALYNEQFF.

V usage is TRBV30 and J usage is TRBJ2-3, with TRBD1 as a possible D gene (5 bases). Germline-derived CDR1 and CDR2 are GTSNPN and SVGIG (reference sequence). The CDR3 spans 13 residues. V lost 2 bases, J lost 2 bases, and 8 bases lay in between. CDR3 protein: CAWSQGSTDTQYF. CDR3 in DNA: TGTGCCTGGAGTCAGGGCTCCACAGATACGCAGTATTTT.